The source of this TCR beta chain is a study of tumor and adjacent non-tumor tissue in lung cancer. At the level of the study: The cohort had approximately 12 adenocarcinoma, a couple of squamous cell and 1 small cell patients.

Germline lookup yields CDR1 DFQATT and CDR2 SNEGSKA (reference sequence). CDR3 length equals 12 residues. TCRbeta libraries were built with three rounds of nested PCR, modified from ARM-PCR. TCRdb reprocessed the multiplex PCR reads with MiXCR, giving one entry per CDR3 protein. The sample lists about 110,000 distinct CDR3 sequences, 60% to 80% occurring once. Points on this clonotype: A much larger clone differs from this one at a single base, so this may be a read error.

This sample's RNA came from whole unsorted tissue. Sequencing was done on a sample of lung tumor tissue. The receptor was derived from a woman aged 55-70 years with non-small cell lung cancer. This sequence joins TRBV20-1 and TRBJ1-1; no clear D. The CDR3 DNA reads as TGCACTGCTAGAGGGCAGAACACTGAAGCTTTCTTT. Translating it yields CTARGQNTEAFF.